This T cell receptor beta chain comes out of a study of cytomegalovirus exposure and HLA in healthy donors. Study-level information: The same platform as the roughly 670 first-cohort repertoires was used for the 120 validation repertoires, a later analysis reported.

Germline lookup yields CDR1 SGHRS and CDR2 YFSETQ. Germline trimming cut 4 bases from V and 6 bases from J; bases unmatched to any gene: 14. There are 16 residues in the CDR3. From the roughly 110-subject validation cohort, which was separate from the roughly 710-subject first cohort, the donors were drawn. Sequenced by immunoSEQ multiplex PCR; TCRdb stores in-frame clones only, minus some. The sample lists 200,000 to 250,000 clones; approximately 80% were seen once. The sequence was collected from a woman aged 25 to 45 in good health and CMV-seropositive. Input material: PBMCs. The chain employs TRBV5-1 and TRBJ2-3, with TRBD1 matching 7 bases. The CDR3 loop is CASSLAGQASPDTQYF. The CDR3 nucleotides are TGCGCCAGCAGCCTTGCCGGACAGGCGTCCCCCGATACGCAGTATTTT.